This T cell receptor (beta chain) was documented in a study of cytomegalovirus exposure and HLA in healthy donors. The germline V gene encodes CDR1 MNHEY and CDR2 SVGAGI. The V gene lost 2 bases and the J gene lost 1 base, with 14 bases spanning the gap. CDR3 length equals 16 residues. While unrecorded immune exposures were likely, the donors were nominally healthy when sampled. Researchers ran the PCR with 60 Vbeta and 13 Jbeta primers. Only in-frame clones appear in the TCRdb table, and some are missing; sequencing was by immunoSEQ multiplex PCR. This table holds 120,000 or so clones, less than 85% found once.

The gene calls are TRBV6-5 and TRBJ1-2; TRBD1 might be the D (5 bases). This sequence was found in a man aged 35 to 55 in good health and CMV-seronegative. The sequencing sample was made of PBMCs. This CDR3 is CASSYGSGLVNYGYTF. CDR3 bases: TGTGCCAGCAGTTACGGATCAGGGTTAGTTAACTATGGCTACACCTTC.